This is a list of T cell receptor beta chains from one sample in a study of blood T cell repertoires in COVID-19. Sequenced by immunoSEQ multiplex PCR; TCRdb stores in-frame clones only, minus some. The data contain 89,000 or so clones, around 90% of them singletons. What was sequenced was peripheral blood. The receptors originated from a middle-aged man with COVID-19, enrolled during active disease. Both conserved end residues are part of each CDR3. The D gene is left open where the match is weak. Clone size is not always given. Where it is, it says once, few, many or a class for expanded clones.

>TRBJ1-5|TRBV7-9|.|few
TGTGCCAGCAGCTTTGCACAGAGCAATCAGCCCCAGCATTTT
CASSFAQSNQPQHF
>TRBJ2-5|TRBV28|TRBD1|.
TGTGCCAGCAGTGAGAACAGGGGGCGACCAGAGACCCAGTACTTC
CASSENRGRPETQYF
>TRBJ1-4|TRBV11-2|TRBD1|once
TGTGCCAGCAGCTGGGGACAGGGGAGTGAAAAACTGTTTTTT
CASSWGQGSEKLFF
>TRBJ1-1|TRBV6-5|.|.
TGTGCCAGCAGTTACTCGACGGTGGGGGGAGTGACTGAAGCTTTCTTT
CASSYSTVGGVTEAFF
>TRBJ2-1|TRBV27|TRBD2|.
TGTGCCAGCAGTTTAAGTCTAGCGGGGTATGAGCAGTTCTTC
CASSLSLAGYEQFF
>TRBJ2-7|TRBV27|.|.
TGTGCCAGCAGTTTATATGCGACGAGGAACTACGAGCAGTACTTC
CASSLYATRNYEQYF
>TRBJ1-1|TRBV5-4|.|.
TGTGCCAGCAGCTTTCGAGGGACTGAAGCTTTCTTT
CASSFRGTEAFF
>TRBJ1-2|TRBV28|.|.
TGTGCCAGCAGAACGACCAGGGATCTCTACATCTATGGCTACACCTTC
CASRTTRDLYIYGYTF
>TRBJ2-7|TRBV6-6|.|.
TGTGCCAGCAGTCAACAGGGAGCAGGGGTTTCCTACGAGCAGTACTTC
CASSQQGAGVSYEQYF
>TRBJ2-5|TRBV7-9|.|.
TGTGCCAGCAGCTTAGTAGCCGGGATCGAGACCCAGTACTTC
CASSLVAGIETQYF
>TRBJ2-7|TRBV9|TRBD2|.
TGTGCCAGCAGCGTAGCTCCTAGCGGGGACGAGCAGTACTTC
CASSVAPSGDEQYF
>TRBJ2-7|TRBV3-1/TRBV3-2|TRBD1|.
TGTGCCAGCAGCCAACACGACAGGGTCGACGAGCAGTACTTC
CASSQHDRVDEQYF
>TRBJ2-2|TRBV12-3/TRBV12-4|.|.
TGTGCCAGCAGTCCCGCCAGGGTAGGGCTGTTTTTT
CASSPARVGLFF
>TRBJ2-3|TRBV11-1|.|.
TGTGCCAGCAGTTCGGGCGGCACCTATGCGGGAGATACGCAGTATTTT
CASSSGGTYAGDTQYF